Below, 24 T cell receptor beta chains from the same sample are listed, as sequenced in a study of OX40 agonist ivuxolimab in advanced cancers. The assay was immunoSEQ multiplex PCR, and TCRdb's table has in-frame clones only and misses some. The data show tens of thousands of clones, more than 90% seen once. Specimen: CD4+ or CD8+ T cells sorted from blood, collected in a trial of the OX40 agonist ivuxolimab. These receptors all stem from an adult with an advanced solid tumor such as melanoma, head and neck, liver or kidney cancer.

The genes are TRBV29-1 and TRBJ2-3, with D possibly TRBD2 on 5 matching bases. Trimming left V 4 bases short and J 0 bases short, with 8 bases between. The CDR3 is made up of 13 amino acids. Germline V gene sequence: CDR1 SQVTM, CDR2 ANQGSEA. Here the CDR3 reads CSVVRVSTDTQYF. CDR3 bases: TGCAGCGTTGTGCGGGTTAGCACAGATACGCAGTATTTT.

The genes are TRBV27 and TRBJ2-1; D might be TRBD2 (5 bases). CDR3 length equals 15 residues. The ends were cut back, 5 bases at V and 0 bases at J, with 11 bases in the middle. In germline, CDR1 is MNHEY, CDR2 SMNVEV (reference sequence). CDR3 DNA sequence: TGTGCCAGCAGTATAGGACTCCTCTCCTACAATGAGCAGTTCTTC. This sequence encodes CASSIGLLSYNEQFF.

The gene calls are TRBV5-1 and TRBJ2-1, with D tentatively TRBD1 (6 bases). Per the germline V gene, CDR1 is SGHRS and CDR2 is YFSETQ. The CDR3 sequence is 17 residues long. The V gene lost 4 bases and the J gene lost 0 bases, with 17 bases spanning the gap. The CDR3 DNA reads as TGCGCCAGCAGCGGCCAGGGGCTAAGAGGCTCCTACAATGAGCAGTTCTTC. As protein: CASSGQGLRGSYNEQFF.

The CDR3 bases are TGTGCCAGCTCACCACAGGAGGGGTGGGCCAATGAGCAGTTCTTC. Translation: CASSPQEGWANEQFF. The chain couples TRBV18 to TRBJ2-1; TRBD2 is a possible D gene (6 bases). Germline V lookup: CDR1 KGHSH, CDR2 LQKENI. The V and J ends lost 1 base and 6 bases respectively, with 13 bases between them. The CDR3 sequence is 15 residues long. The whole variable domain, filled in from reference TRBV18 and TRBJ2-1, reads NAGVMQNPRHLVRRRGQEARLRCSPMKGHSHVYWYRQLPEEGLKFMVYLQKENIIDESGMPKERFSAEFPKEGPSILRIQQVVRGDSAAYFCASSPQEGWANEQFFGPGTRLTVL.

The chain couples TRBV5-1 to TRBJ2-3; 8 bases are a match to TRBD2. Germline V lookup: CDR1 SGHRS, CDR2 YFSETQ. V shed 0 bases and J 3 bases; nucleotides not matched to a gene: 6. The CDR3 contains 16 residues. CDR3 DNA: TGCGCCAGCAGCTTGGTAGCGGGGCCCGAAACAGATACGCAGTATTTT. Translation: CASSLVAGPETDTQYF.

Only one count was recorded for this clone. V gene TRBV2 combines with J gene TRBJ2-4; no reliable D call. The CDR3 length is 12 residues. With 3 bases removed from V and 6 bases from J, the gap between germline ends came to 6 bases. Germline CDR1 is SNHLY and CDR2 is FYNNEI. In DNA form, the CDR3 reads TGTGCCAGCAGTGATCCTGGAAACATTCAGTACTTC. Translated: CASSDPGNIQYF.

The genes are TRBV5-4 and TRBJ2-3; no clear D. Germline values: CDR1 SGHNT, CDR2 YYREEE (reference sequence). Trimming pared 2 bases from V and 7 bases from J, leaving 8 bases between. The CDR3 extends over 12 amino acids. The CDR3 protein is CASSFEANTQYF. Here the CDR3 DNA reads TGTGCCAGCAGCTTCGAAGCGAATACGCAGTATTTT.

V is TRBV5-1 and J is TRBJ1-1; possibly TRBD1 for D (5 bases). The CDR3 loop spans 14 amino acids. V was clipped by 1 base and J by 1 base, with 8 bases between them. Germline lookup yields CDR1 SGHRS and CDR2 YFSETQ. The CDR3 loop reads CASSLSGWNTEAFF. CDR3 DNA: TGCGCCAGCAGCTTGTCAGGGTGGAACACTGAAGCTTTCTTT. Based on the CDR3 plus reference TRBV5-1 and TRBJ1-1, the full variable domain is KAGVTQTPRYLIKTRGQQVTLSCSPISGHRSVSWYQQTPGQGLQFLFEYFSETQRNKGNFPGRFSGRQFSNSRSEMNVSTLELGDSALYLCASSLSGWNTEAFFGQGTRLTVV.

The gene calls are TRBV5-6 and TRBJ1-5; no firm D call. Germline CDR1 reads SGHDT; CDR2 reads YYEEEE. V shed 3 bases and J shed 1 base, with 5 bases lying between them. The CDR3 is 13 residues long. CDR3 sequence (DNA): TGTGCCAGCAGCTATAGGAGCAATCAGCCCCAGCATTTT. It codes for CASSYRSNQPQHF.

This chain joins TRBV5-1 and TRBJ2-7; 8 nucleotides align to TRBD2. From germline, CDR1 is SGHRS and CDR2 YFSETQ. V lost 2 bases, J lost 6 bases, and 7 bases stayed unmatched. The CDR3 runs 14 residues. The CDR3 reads CASSLSGTSSEQYF. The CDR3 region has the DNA TGCGCCAGCAGCTTATCCGGGACTAGTTCCGAGCAGTACTTC.

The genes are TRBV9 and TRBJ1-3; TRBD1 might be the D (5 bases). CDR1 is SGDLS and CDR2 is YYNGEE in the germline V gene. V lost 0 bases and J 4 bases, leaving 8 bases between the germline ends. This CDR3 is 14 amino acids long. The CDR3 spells CASSVDRDGNTIYF. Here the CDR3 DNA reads TGTGCCAGCAGCGTAGATAGGGACGGAAACACCATATATTTT.

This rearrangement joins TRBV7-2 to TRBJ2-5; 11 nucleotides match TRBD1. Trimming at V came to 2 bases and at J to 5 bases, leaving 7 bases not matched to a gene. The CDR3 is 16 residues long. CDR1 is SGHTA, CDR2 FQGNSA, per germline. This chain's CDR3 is CASSLTGQGARETQYF. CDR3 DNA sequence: TGTGCCAGCAGCTTAACCGGACAGGGGGCGCGGGAGACCCAGTACTTC. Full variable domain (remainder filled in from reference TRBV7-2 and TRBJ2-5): GAGVSQSPSNKVTEKGKDVELRCDPISGHTALYWYRQSLGQGLEFLIYFQGNSAPDKSGLPSDRFSAERTGGSVSTLTIQRTQQEDSAVYLCASSLTGQGARETQYFGPGTRLLVL.

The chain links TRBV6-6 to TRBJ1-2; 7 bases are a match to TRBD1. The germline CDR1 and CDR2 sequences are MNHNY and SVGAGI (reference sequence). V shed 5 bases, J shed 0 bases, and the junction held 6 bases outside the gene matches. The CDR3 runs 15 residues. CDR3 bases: TGTGCCAGCAGTAATACAGGGGTAGCTAACTATGGCTACACCTTC. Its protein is CASSNTGVANYGYTF.

The CDR3 nucleotides read TGTGCCAACTCTCAATCCCGGGGGGGTGAGCAGTACTTC. It translates to CANSQSRGGEQYF. The chain recombines TRBV18 with TRBJ2-7; the match to TRBD2 covers 8 bases. The CDR3 contains 13 residues. Looked up from germline, CDR1 is KGHSH and CDR2 is LQKENI. J lost 7 bases, V lost 10 bases, and 12 bases had no gene match.

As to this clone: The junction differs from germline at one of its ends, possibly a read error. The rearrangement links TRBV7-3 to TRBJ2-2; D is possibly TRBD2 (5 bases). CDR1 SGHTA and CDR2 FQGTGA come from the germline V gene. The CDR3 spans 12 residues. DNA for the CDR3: TGTGCCAGCAGCCCCCAGACCGGGGTGCTGTTTTTT. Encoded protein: CASSPQTGVLFF. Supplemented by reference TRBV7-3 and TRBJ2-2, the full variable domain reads GAGVSQTPSNKVTEKGKYVELRCDPISGHTALYWYRQSLGQGPEFLIYFQGTGAADDSGLPNDRFFAVRPEGSVSTLKIQRTERGDSAVYLCASSPQTGVLFFGEGSRLTVL.

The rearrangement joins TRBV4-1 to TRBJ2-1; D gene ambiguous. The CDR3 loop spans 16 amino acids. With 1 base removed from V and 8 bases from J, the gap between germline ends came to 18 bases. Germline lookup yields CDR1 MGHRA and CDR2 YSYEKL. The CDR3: CASSQVEASLRDEQFF. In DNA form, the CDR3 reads TGCGCCAGCAGCCAAGTTGAAGCTAGTCTGCGCGATGAGCAGTTCTTC.

Here the CDR3 reads CASSVGLWNTEAFF. The CDR3 DNA follows: TGTGCCAGCAGCGTAGGGCTTTGGAACACTGAAGCTTTCTTT. This sequence joins TRBV9 and TRBJ1-1; D not certain. Germline values: CDR1 SGDLS, CDR2 YYNGEE. Trimming removed 0 bases from V and 1 base from J, with 7 bases in between. The CDR3 is 14 amino acids.

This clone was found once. The CDR3 nucleotides are TGCGCCAGCAGCTTGATGGGAAATACCTACAATGAGCAGTTCTTC. This codes for CASSLMGNTYNEQFF. V and J are TRBV5-1 and TRBJ2-1, with D unclear. Germline V gives CDR1 SGHRS, CDR2 YFSETQ. The CDR3 covers 15 residues. V lost 1 base to trimming and J lost 2 bases, with 10 bases between them.

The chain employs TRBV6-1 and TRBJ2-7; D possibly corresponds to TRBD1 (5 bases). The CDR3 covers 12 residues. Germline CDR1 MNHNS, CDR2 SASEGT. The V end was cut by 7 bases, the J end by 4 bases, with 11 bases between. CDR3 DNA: TGTGCCAGCAACCGACAGTATTACGAGCAGTACTTC. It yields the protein CASNRQYYEQYF.

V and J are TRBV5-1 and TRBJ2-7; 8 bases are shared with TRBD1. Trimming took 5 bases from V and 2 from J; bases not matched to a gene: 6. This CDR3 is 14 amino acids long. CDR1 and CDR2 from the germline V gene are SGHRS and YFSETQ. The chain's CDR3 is CASRQGQVTYEQYF. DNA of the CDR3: TGCGCCAGCAGACAGGGACAGGTTACCTACGAGCAGTACTTC. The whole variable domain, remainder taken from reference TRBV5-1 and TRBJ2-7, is KAGVTQTPRYLIKTRGQQVTLSCSPISGHRSVSWYQQTPGQGLQFLFEYFSETQRNKGNFPGRFSGRQFSNSRSEMNVSTLELGDSALYLCASRQGQVTYEQYFGPGTRLTVT.

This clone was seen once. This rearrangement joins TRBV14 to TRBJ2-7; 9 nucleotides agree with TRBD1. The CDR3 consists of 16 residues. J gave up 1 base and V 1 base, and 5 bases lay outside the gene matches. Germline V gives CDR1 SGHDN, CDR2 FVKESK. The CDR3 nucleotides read TGTGCCAGCAGCCAAGCCCCGGGACAGGGATCCTACGAGCAGTACTTC. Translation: CASSQAPGQGSYEQYF.

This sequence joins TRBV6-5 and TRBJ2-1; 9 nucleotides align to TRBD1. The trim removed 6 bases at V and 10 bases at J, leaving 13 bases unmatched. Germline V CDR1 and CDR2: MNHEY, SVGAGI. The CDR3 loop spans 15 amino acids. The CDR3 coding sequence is TGTGCCAGCAGCCCCCCGGGACAGGGTCGTTGGGAGCAGTTCTTC. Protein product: CASSPPGQGRWEQFF.

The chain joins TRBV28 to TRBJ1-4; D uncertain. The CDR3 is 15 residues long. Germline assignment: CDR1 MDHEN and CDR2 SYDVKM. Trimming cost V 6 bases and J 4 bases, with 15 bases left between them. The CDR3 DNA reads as TGTGCCAGCAGCATCCCCGAGAGTTTTAATGAAAAACTGTTTTTT. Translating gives CASSIPESFNEKLFF.

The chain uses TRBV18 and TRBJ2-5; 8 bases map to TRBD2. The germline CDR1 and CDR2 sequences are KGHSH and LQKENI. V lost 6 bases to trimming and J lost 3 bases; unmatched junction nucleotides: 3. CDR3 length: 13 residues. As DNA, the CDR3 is TGTGCCAGCTCCCTGGGACTAGAAGAGACCCAGTACTTC. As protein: CASSLGLEETQYF.